The sequence of this T cell receptor (beta chain) was determined in a study of T cells after yellow fever vaccination. Study outcomes and limitations: In post-booster samples, most primary-vaccination clones reappeared (roughly 96% CD4, roughly 90% CD8).

Each CDR3 protein gets one entry after TCRdb re-called the 5' RACE reads with MiXCR. The sample has around 70,000 distinct CDR3 sequences; around 6.5% are singletons. CDR1 is SGHVT and CDR2 is SQSDAQ in the germline V gene. The CDR3 has 11 amino acids. V lost 10 bases and J lost 3; bases outside the gene matches: 2. A remark on this clonotype: The target antigen is unknown.

This chain links TRBV7-4 with TRBJ1-1; 7 nucleotides match TRBD1. Sample: CD8+ T cells sorted from PBMCs, taken more than 4 days after the first yellow fever vaccination. This TCR came from a young man who received the YFV17D yellow fever vaccine. Written as DNA, the CDR3 is TGTGCCATCGACAGGGACACTGAAGCTTTCTTT. This translates into CAIDRDTEAFF.